This entry is about one T cell receptor beta chain. Its specificity is unknown. The timepoints at which blood was sampled were baseline, cycle 4 day 1, and cycle 7 day 1. The sample belongs to a study of OX40 agonist ivuxolimab in advanced cancers. The V gene's germline CDR1 is SEHNR and CDR2 FQNEAQ (reference sequence). The junction had 2 bases not matched to a gene; V was cut back by 5 bases and J by 4 bases. The CDR3 extends over 14 amino acids. Overall study results and limits: At 0.1 to 3.0 mg/kg, clonal expansion of CD4+ and CD8+ blood T cells had occurred by week 6. Relative to CD4+, CD8+ T cells held more expanded clones on average.

Produced via immunoSEQ multiplex PCR; TCRdb's table is partial and in-frame only. The table shows fewer than 90,000 clones, with roughly 84% occurring only once. This chain joins TRBV7-9 and TRBJ2-5; 12 bases are shared with TRBD2. Sequencing used CD4+ or CD8+ T cells sorted from blood, obtained in a trial of the OX40 agonist ivuxolimab. The source of this sequence is an adult with an advanced solid tumor such as melanoma, head and neck, liver or kidney cancer. CDR3 nucleotides: TGTGCCAGCAGCCCGGGACTAGCGGGAGAGACCCAGTACTTC. This codes for CASSPGLAGETQYF.